This TCR beta chain was retrieved from a study of T cells in Graves' hyperthyroidism and ophthalmopathy (dated by TCRdb to the late 2010s). Regarding the complete study: Peripheral blood was collected at initial diagnosis, before any treatment. TCR V-J signatures able to tell the groups apart were searched for in a discovery cohort of 95 or so patients, of whom over 40 had Graves' ophthalmopathy and under 65 had stable Graves' hyperthyroidism. Whether ophthalmopathy could be predicted prospectively was tested in an independent validation cohort made up of 18 to 20 hyperthyroidism patients plus 17 patients who later progressed to ophthalmopathy. For training and testing, the roughly 93 patients in the discovery cohort were randomly divided in a 7:3 ratio. Thyroid tissue and blood T-cell repertoires from about six Graves' hyperthyroidism patients were also compared in the study. After sampling, hyperthyroidism patients received methimazole starting at 30 mg daily, and ophthalmopathy patients received high-dose intravenous methylprednisolone. According to the paper, TCR Vbeta CDR3 sequencing was carried out on 120 to 150 peripheral blood samples, which came from fewer than 50 ophthalmopathy, under 85 hyperthyroidism and roughly 17 progressor patients. Study-wide conclusions, independent of this receptor: No statistical method was used to set the sample size in advance, and investigators knew the group allocation. Most expanded thyroid clonotypes (frequency above 0.001) were also found in blood, which suggests that blood repertoires may mirror thyroid immune responses. A model built on a 13 V-J signature distinguished ophthalmopathy from stable hyperthyroidism, reaching approximately 89% sensitivity and under 84% specificity in cross-validation and 80%/75% in testing. In validation, the model predicted progression to ophthalmopathy with roughly 66% sensitivity and approximately 74% specificity, a median of around six months before onset.

This clonotype was detected a few times. Its cognate antigen has yet to be identified. One base away there is no much larger clone; base qualities are not given. The TCR beta CDR3 regions were amplified from the RNA transcripts. A first-round RT-PCR of the TCR CDR3 used the HTBI primer set with the Qiagen OneStep RT-PCR kit. Libraries were constructed in a second round of multiplex PCR, after which size selection and purification were performed. Paired-end sequencing of the libraries was performed with 100 bp reads on an Illumina HiSeq2000. For the original study's pipeline: Raw data were processed with SOAPnuke, discarding reads with adapters, uncalled bases, mean Phred below 15, or no exact constant-primer or identifier match. COPE v1.2.5 was used to merge the high-quality paired reads, and each unique nucleotide sequence was defined as a clonotype. MiTCR v1.1 was used to align clonotypes to the IMGT TRBV, TRBD and TRBJ reference segments. Analysis was restricted to V-J combinations with a frequency above 0.0001, which covered over 98% of repertoires. The TCS score was defined as the ratio of F50 (clonal expansion) to E x V (chaos), calculated using BLOSUM62-based TCRdist between CDR3 peptides within each V-J. Welch's t-statistics and random forest reduced fewer than 550 V-J features to 10 to 15, which were used in a naive Bayes classifier (R e1071). TCRdb applied fastp at Q25 and MiXCR to the public reads, then kept only in-frame beta chains. Each CDR3 protein gets just one entry, which takes the most common genes and DNA from the rows behind it. For this entry, the V and J calls and clone size follow TCRdb and not the study's own pipeline. The sample table lists 530,000 or so distinct CDR3 sequences, roughly 24% of them with a count of one. Approximately 11% of the sample is in the top ten clones.

Spanning cysteine to phenylalanine, the CDR3 consists of 11 amino acids. CDR3 DNA is the only sequence kept; it has 33 bases, read in frame from the first base. Trimming removed 8 bases from V and 2 bases from J, leaving 6 bases between the germline ends. CDR1 and CDR2, per the germline V gene, are MNHNS and SASEGT. In the ophthalmopathy patients, disease was moderately to severely active, with a Clinical Activity Score of 3 or more, a NOSPECS grade of 4 or more, and a duration of less than 3 months. Patients with uncontrolled infections, other autoimmune diseases, pregnancy or lactation were excluded. Diagnoses were established on the basis of clinical symptoms, serum thyroxine and TRAb, thyroid ultrasound, and orbital computed tomography. Ficoll-Paque density gradient centrifugation was used to isolate PBMCs from under 11 ml of fresh peripheral blood. Total RNA was extracted with Trizol reagent, and quality was checked on an Agilent 2100 Bioanalyzer.

Sequencing was done on a sample of blood. This TCR came from a woman in her thirties with Graves' ophthalmopathy. The sequence joins TRBV6-1 to TRBJ2-5; a confident D gene designation cannot be given. This receptor carries the CDR3 CASAEQETQYF. The nucleotide sequence is TGTGCCAGCGCAGAACAAGAGACCCAGTACTTC.